A selection of T cell receptor beta chains follows, all from one sample in a study of CD8+ T cells in alopecia areata. Clones were sequenced by immunoSEQ multiplex PCR, and TCRdb holds only the in-frame ones, with some missing. The top ten clones hold nearly 6.5% of a sample with 110,000 to 150,000 clones, under 60% of them seen once. This sample comprised CD4+ T cells sorted from blood, obtained at week 0. These receptors were obtained from a human donor with alopecia areata. The CDR3 runs from the conserved cysteine through the conserved F or W. Fields, in order: clone size, J gene, V gene, D gene, CDR3 protein, CDR3 DNA. D genes are given only for firm matches. Clone size is given for some rows only: seen once, a few or many times, or a class if the clone is expanded.

size: -
J: TRBJ2-7
V: TRBV7-9
D: TRBD2
CDR3: CASSSRTSGYEQYF
DNA: TGTGCCAGCAGCTCCCGGACTAGCGGGTACGAGCAGTACTTC

size: -
J: TRBJ1-2
V: TRBV25-1
D: -
CDR3: CASQKYGYTF
DNA: TGTGCCAGCCAGAAGTATGGCTACACCTTC

size: few
J: TRBJ1-1
V: TRBV6-5
D: -
CDR3: CASRTGGHRNTEAFF
DNA: TGTGCCAGCAGAACCGGGGGACATCGGAACACTGAAGCTTTCTTT

size: few
J: TRBJ1-2
V: TRBV7-2
D: -
CDR3: CASRRTAFYGYTF
DNA: TGTGCCAGCAGGAGGACAGCCTTCTATGGCTACACCTTC

size: few
J: TRBJ2-4
V: TRBV19
D: -
CDR3: CASSPLGRNIQYF
DNA: TGTGCCAGTTCCCCGTTAGGTCGAAACATTCAGTACTTC

size: -
J: TRBJ2-7
V: TRBV5-1
D: TRBD2
CDR3: CASSLGTRAGEQYF
DNA: TGCGCCAGCAGCTTGGGGACTAGGGCCGGCGAGCAGTACTTC

size: few
J: TRBJ1-6
V: TRBV30
D: -
CDR3: CAWSSQGSYNSPLHF
DNA: TGTGCCTGGAGCTCGCAGGGATCCTATAATTCACCCCTCCACTTT

size: -
J: TRBJ2-2
V: TRBV5-7
D: -
CDR3: CASSWGGQNTGELFF
DNA: TGTGCCAGCAGCTGGGGGGGACAGAACACCGGGGAGCTGTTTTTT

size: few
J: TRBJ2-5
V: TRBV5-1
D: TRBD2
CDR3: CASSSSGGKQETQYF
DNA: TGCGCCAGCAGCTCCAGCGGGGGGAAACAAGAGACCCAGTACTTC

size: few
J: TRBJ1-2
V: TRBV6-5
D: -
CDR3: CASMGGINYGYTF
DNA: TGTGCCAGCATGGGAGGTATTAACTATGGCTACACCTTC

size: -
J: TRBJ2-2
V: TRBV7-7
D: -
CDR3: CASSSGTPNTGELFF
DNA: TGTGCTAGCAGCTCGGGGACCCCGAACACCGGGGAGCTGTTTTTT

size: few
J: TRBJ2-7
V: TRBV25-1
D: -
CDR3: CASSERQGYEQYF
DNA: TGTGCCAGCAGTGAACGGCAGGGCTACGAGCAGTACTTC

size: once
J: TRBJ1-4
V: TRBV29-1
D: TRBD1
CDR3: CSIAGQGGTNEKLFF
DNA: TGCAGCATTGCGGGACAGGGGGGAACTAATGAAAAACTGTTTTTT

size: once
J: TRBJ2-3
V: TRBV5-4
D: -
CDR3: CASKERVLMDTQYF
DNA: TGTGCCAGCAAAGAGCGGGTCCTCATGGATACGCAGTATTTT

size: -
J: TRBJ1-6
V: TRBV5-1
D: -
CDR3: CASSSTGNNSPLHF
DNA: TGCGCCAGCAGCTCAACAGGGAATAATTCACCCCTCCACTTT

size: -
J: TRBJ2-7
V: TRBV4-2
D: -
CDR3: CASSPSDGDSYEQYF
DNA: TGTGCCAGCAGCCCCTCCGATGGGGACTCCTACGAGCAGTACTTC

size: -
J: TRBJ2-5
V: TRBV10-3
D: TRBD2
CDR3: CAISDYGTSGRQETQYF
DNA: TGTGCCATCAGTGACTACGGGACTAGCGGTAGACAAGAGACCCAGTACTTC

size: few
J: TRBJ2-5
V: TRBV10-3
D: -
CDR3: CAISEGETQYF
DNA: TGTGCCATCAGTGAGGGGGAGACCCAGTACTTC

size: -
J: TRBJ2-3
V: TRBV6-8
D: -
CDR3: CACPEPAPDTQYF
DNA: TGTGCCTGTCCCGAGCCGGCCCCAGATACGCAGTATTTT

size: -
J: TRBJ1-1
V: TRBV2
D: -
CDR3: CASSEKLLSDTLNTEAFF
DNA: TGTGCCAGCAGTGAAAAACTACTGTCAGATACGTTAAACACTGAAGCTTTCTTT

size: -
J: TRBJ1-4
V: TRBV4-3
D: TRBD1
CDR3: CASSQNQQGEGDEKLFF
DNA: TGCGCCAGCAGCCAAAACCAACAGGGGGAGGGGGATGAAAAACTGTTTTTT

size: few
J: TRBJ2-7
V: TRBV5-1
D: TRBD2
CDR3: CASSTTGLFDEQYF
DNA: TGCGCCAGCAGTACCACGGGACTATTCGACGAGCAGTACTTC

size: -
J: TRBJ1-5
V: TRBV4-1
D: -
CDR3: CASSRDGNQPQHF
DNA: TGCGCCAGCAGCCGGGATGGCAATCAGCCCCAGCATTTT

size: -
J: TRBJ2-3
V: TRBV6-5
D: -
CDR3: CASSYMGATDTQYF
DNA: TGTGCCAGCAGTTACATGGGGGCCACAGATACGCAGTATTTT

size: few
J: TRBJ2-2
V: TRBV30
D: -
CDR3: CAWSVHNTGELFF
DNA: TGTGCCTGGAGTGTACACAACACCGGGGAGCTGTTTTTT

size: once
J: TRBJ1-2
V: TRBV30
D: -
CDR3: CAWSVGQRNYGYTF
DNA: TGTGCCTGGAGTGTAGGACAGAGAAACTATGGCTACACCTTC

size: few
J: TRBJ1-4
V: TRBV15
D: -
CDR3: CATSRDLAASTNEKLFF
DNA: TGTGCCACCAGCAGAGATCTGGCAGCCTCAACTAATGAAAAACTGTTTTTT

size: once
J: TRBJ1-2
V: TRBV29-1
D: -
CDR3: CSVGGGTLGGYTF
DNA: TGCAGCGTTGGGGGGGGGACCTTGGGCGGCTACACCTTC

size: -
J: TRBJ1-1
V: TRBV2
D: -
CDR3: CASSDGRLRGTEAFF
DNA: TGTGCCAGCAGTGACGGCCGCTTACGAGGCACTGAAGCTTTCTTT

size: -
J: TRBJ1-2
V: TRBV7-2
D: TRBD1
CDR3: CASSPRQGDGYTF
DNA: TGTGCCAGCAGCCCCCGACAGGGGGATGGCTACACCTTC

size: -
J: TRBJ2-5
V: TRBV5-4
D: -
CDR3: CASSLALEETQYF
DNA: TGTGCCAGCAGCTTGGCCTTGGAAGAGACCCAGTACTTC

size: -
J: TRBJ2-2
V: TRBV5-4
D: -
CDR3: CASSPETGELFF
DNA: TGTGCCAGCAGCCCCGAAACCGGGGAGCTGTTTTTT

size: -
J: TRBJ2-2
V: TRBV7-9
D: -
CDR3: CASSLEGTGELFF
DNA: TGTGCCAGCAGCTTAGAGGGGACCGGGGAGCTGTTTTTT

size: -
J: TRBJ1-3
V: TRBV30
D: -
CDR3: CAWSRLASGNTIYF
DNA: TGTGCCTGGAGTCGACTAGCCTCTGGAAACACCATATATTTT

size: few
J: TRBJ2-5
V: TRBV11-2
D: TRBD2
CDR3: CASSFGSGEETQYF
DNA: TGTGCCAGCAGCTTTGGTAGCGGGGAAGAGACCCAGTACTTC

size: -
J: TRBJ2-6
V: TRBV30
D: -
CDR3: CAWSVYPGSAGANVLTF
DNA: TGTGCCTGGAGTGTATATCCAGGGTCCGCTGGGGCCAACGTCCTGACTTTC

size: few
J: TRBJ2-3
V: TRBV5-8
D: TRBD2
CDR3: CASSLGAGGATDTQYF
DNA: TGTGCCAGCAGCTTGGGAGCGGGGGGCGCCACAGATACGCAGTATTTT

size: few
J: TRBJ2-5
V: TRBV7-2
D: -
CDR3: CASSPRTIQETQYF
DNA: TGTGCCAGCAGCCCGCGGACTATACAAGAGACCCAGTACTTC

size: -
J: TRBJ2-7
V: TRBV6-1
D: -
CDR3: CASSAVSYEQYF
DNA: TGTGCCAGCAGTGCCGTCTCGTACGAGCAGTACTTC

size: -
J: TRBJ1-4
V: TRBV27
D: -
CDR3: CASSRGQNEKLFF
DNA: TGTGCCAGCAGCCGTGGACAGAATGAAAAACTGTTTTTT

size: -
J: TRBJ2-3
V: TRBV7-9
D: -
CDR3: CASSFLAGSSTDTQYF
DNA: TGTGCCAGCAGCTTCTTGGCTGGCTCAAGCACAGATACGCAGTATTTT

size: once
J: TRBJ1-3
V: TRBV9
D: -
CDR3: CASSVAGNSGNTIYF
DNA: TGTGCCAGCAGCGTAGCAGGGAACTCTGGAAACACCATATATTTT

size: -
J: TRBJ2-7
V: TRBV2
D: -
CDR3: CASSEALRRLRYEQYF
DNA: TGTGCCAGCAGTGAAGCGCTGAGGAGGTTACGGTACGAGCAGTACTTC

size: -
J: TRBJ1-1
V: TRBV18
D: TRBD1
CDR3: CASSRDSGDDTEAFF
DNA: TGTGCCAGCTCACGGGACAGCGGGGACGACACTGAAGCTTTCTTT

size: few
J: TRBJ2-1
V: TRBV14
D: TRBD1
CDR3: CASSRRGDRTYNEQFF
DNA: TGTGCCAGCAGCCGAAGAGGGGACAGGACATACAATGAGCAGTTCTTC

size: -
J: TRBJ1-2
V: TRBV30
D: -
CDR3: CAWRKGGTNGYTF
DNA: TGTGCCTGGAGGAAGGGGGGGACAAATGGCTACACCTTC

size: few
J: TRBJ1-6
V: TRBV4-2
D: TRBD1
CDR3: CASSPKGQGVYNSPLHF
DNA: TGTGCCAGCAGCCCAAAGGGACAGGGGGTTTATAATTCACCCCTCCACTTT

size: few
J: TRBJ1-2
V: TRBV29-1
D: -
CDR3: CSVRDSEKGYTF
DNA: TGCAGCGTCAGGGACTCGGAGAAGGGCTACACCTTC

size: -
J: TRBJ1-5
V: TRBV7-9
D: -
CDR3: CASSSRGDQPQHF
DNA: TGTGCCAGCAGCTCGAGGGGGGATCAGCCCCAGCATTTT

size: few
J: TRBJ1-4
V: TRBV29-1
D: -
CDR3: CSVEGTEYEKLFF
DNA: TGCAGCGTCGAAGGGACCGAGTATGAAAAACTGTTTTTT

size: -
J: TRBJ2-5
V: TRBV4-3
D: -
CDR3: CASSQGGIGGETQYF
DNA: TGCGCCAGCAGCCAAGGGGGAATTGGTGGAGAGACCCAGTACTTC

size: -
J: TRBJ1-2
V: TRBV25-1
D: -
CDR3: CASSESAYYGYTF
DNA: TGTGCCAGCAGTGAATCCGCGTACTATGGCTACACCTTC

size: -
J: TRBJ1-5
V: TRBV7-2
D: TRBD1
CDR3: CASSLGGTGMNQPQHF
DNA: TGTGCCAGCAGCTTAGGAGGGACAGGGATGAACCAGCCCCAGCATTTT

size: -
J: TRBJ2-3
V: TRBV6-4
D: -
CDR3: CASSVSVGDTQYF
DNA: TGTGCCAGCAGTGTGTCGGTTGGGGATACGCAGTATTTT